This T cell receptor (beta chain) emerged from a study of CXCR3-negative and CXCR3-positive naive CD8 T cells. Preparation of TRB cDNA libraries relied on 5' RACE carrying UMI labels. Following a re-call of the 5' RACE reads, TCRdb has one entry per CDR3 protein and lacks DNA. The ten most abundant clones cover 2.2% of a sample with several thousand distinct CDR3 sequences. Broader study findings: CXCR3 expression dropped partially after cryopreservation, and most assays relied on fresh PBMCs. Comparison of naive cells showed more hydrophobic TRB CDR3s in CXCR3-positive than in CXCR3-negative naive cells.

By frequency, this clonotype is medium-sized (0.01 to 0.1%). The antigen is unknown. The sequence was obtained from a human donor in good health. Some clones in this sample may be carry-over from other donors' samples. The sample was naive CXCR3+ CD8+ T cells from blood. Subset reported: CD45RO-CCR7+CD27+CD95- naive CD8+ T cells expressing CXCR3 (TNR3+).

The CDR3 loop is CASSVMYSGTSNTGELFF. V gene TRBV3-1 combines with J gene TRBJ2-2; TCRdb calls TRBD1, which cannot be checked without DNA. The CDR3 consists of 18 residues. Germline V gene sequence: CDR1 LGHDT, CDR2 YNNKEL (reference sequence).